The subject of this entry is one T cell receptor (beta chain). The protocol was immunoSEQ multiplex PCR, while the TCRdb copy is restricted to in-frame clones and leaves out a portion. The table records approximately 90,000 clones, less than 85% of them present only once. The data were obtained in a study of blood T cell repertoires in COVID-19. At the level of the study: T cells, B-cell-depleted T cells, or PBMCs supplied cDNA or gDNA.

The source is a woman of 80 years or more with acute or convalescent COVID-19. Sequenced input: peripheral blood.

The CDR3 DNA reads as TGTGCCAGCTCGTGGGAAGCGGGGGGGTACAATGAGCAGTTCTTC. It encodes CASSWEAGGYNEQFF. The chain couples TRBV6-5 to TRBJ2-1; 10 bases agree with TRBD2. Unmatched junction bases numbered 8, after V lost 8 bases and J lost 4 bases. CDR3 length equals 15 residues. Germline CDR1 is MNHEY and CDR2 is SVGAGI.